The 4 T cell receptor beta chains below come from one sample, sequenced in a study of blood T cell repertoires in COVID-19. Repertoires were generated with immunoSEQ multiplex PCR, while TCRdb's copy carries only in-frame clones and drops some. This sample has approximately 200,000 clones, with 85% found just once. What was sequenced was PBMCs or T cells enriched from blood (not recorded which). These receptors were taken from a man aged 40-50 years who had recovered from COVID-19.

This clone was counted a single time. The chain has TRBV6-5 and TRBJ2-3, with D perhaps matching TRBD2 (6 bases). CDR1 is MNHEY, CDR2 SVGAGI, per germline. The V end was cut by 4 bases, the J end by 4 bases, with 15 bases between. The CDR3 runs to 15 residues. CDR3 amino acids: CASSLRLGGSDTQYF. CDR3 in DNA: TGTGCCAGCAGTTTGAGACTAGGTGGCTCAGATACGCAGTATTTT.

V usage is TRBV19 and J usage is TRBJ1-1, with a possible D match to TRBD1 (6 bases). The germline V gene has CDR1 LNHDA and CDR2 SQIVND (reference sequence). V was shortened by 4 bases and J by 3 bases, with 9 bases between the two germline ends. The CDR3 is made up of 13 amino acids. CDR3 protein: CASSKQGHTEAFF. In DNA form, the CDR3 reads TGTGCCAGTAGTAAACAGGGCCACACTGAAGCTTTCTTT.

The rearrangement joins TRBV7-9 to TRBJ2-5, with D hard to call. The CDR3 is 15 residues long. In germline, CDR1 is SEHNR, CDR2 FQNEAQ (reference sequence). Trimming pared 5 bases from V and 3 bases from J, leaving 16 bases between. The CDR3 loop is CASSPMGYEKETQYF. CDR3 coding DNA: TGTGCCAGCAGCCCCATGGGCTATGAAAAAGAGACCCAGTACTTC.

The gene calls are TRBV19 and TRBJ1-2; maybe TRBD1 (5 bases). The length of the CDR3 is 15 residues. From germline, CDR1 is LNHDA and CDR2 SQIVND (reference sequence). Trimming shortened V by 5 bases and J by 9 bases, and 22 bases separated the two germline ends. The CDR3 DNA follows: TGTGCCAGTAGTGTAGGTTCAAGGGGCCTCCGACGCTACACCTTC. This gives the protein CASSVGSRGLRRYTF.